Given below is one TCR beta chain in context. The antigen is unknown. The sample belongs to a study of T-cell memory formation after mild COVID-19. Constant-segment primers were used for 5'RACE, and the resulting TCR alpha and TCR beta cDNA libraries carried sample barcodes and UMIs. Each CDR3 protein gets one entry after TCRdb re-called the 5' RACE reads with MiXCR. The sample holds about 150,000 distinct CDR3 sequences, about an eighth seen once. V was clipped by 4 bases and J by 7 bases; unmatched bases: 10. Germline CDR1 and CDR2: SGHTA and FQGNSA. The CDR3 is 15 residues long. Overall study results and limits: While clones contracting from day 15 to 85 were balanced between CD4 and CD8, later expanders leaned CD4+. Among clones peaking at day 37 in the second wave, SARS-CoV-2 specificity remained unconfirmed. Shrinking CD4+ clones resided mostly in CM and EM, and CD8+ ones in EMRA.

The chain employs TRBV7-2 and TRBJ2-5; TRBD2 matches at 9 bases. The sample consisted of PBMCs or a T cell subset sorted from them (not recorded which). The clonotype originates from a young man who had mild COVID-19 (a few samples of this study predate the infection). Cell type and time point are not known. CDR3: CASSWASGEIGTQYF. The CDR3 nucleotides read TGTGCCAGCAGCTGGGCTAGCGGGGAAATTGGGACCCAGTACTTC.